The 19 T cell receptor beta chains listed next were all sequenced from one sample in a study of breast tumors, draining lymph nodes, adjacent tissues. Each CDR3 protein is one row after TCRdb ran MiXCR on the multiplex PCR reads. The sample shows 150,000 to 200,000 distinct CDR3 sequences, 25% to 40% of them seen only once. The lymph nodes were axillary draining lymph nodes from breast cancer patients. Specimen: axillary lymph node tissue. All receptors derive from a female donor with breast cancer. Some clones in this sample may be carry-over from other donors' samples.

This clonotype was seen at least ten times. The chain links TRBV4-3 to TRBJ2-7; 9 positions match TRBD2. The germline CDR1 and CDR2 sequences are LGHNA and YSLEER. The CDR3 is 16 residues long. The V and J ends lost 0 bases and 2 bases, in that order; junction bases with no gene match: 5. CDR3 residues: CASSQDAAGGTYEQYF. Here the CDR3 DNA reads TGCGCCAGCAGCCAAGATGCGGCGGGAGGGACCTACGAGCAGTACTTC.

This clonotype was detected many times. The V gene is TRBV5-6, the J gene TRBJ2-1, with TRBD2 as a possible D gene (5 bases). V lost 3 bases and J 5 bases, leaving 18 bases between the germline ends. The CDR3 sequence is 16 residues long. Germline V gene sequence: CDR1 SGHDT, CDR2 YYEEEE. Here the CDR3 DNA reads TGTGCCAGCAGCTCCGCCGTCGGACGGGAAGACAATGAGCAGTTCTTC. Translated, it gives CASSSAVGREDNEQFF.

This clonotype appeared many times. This chain connects TRBV9 to TRBJ1-2; perhaps TRBD1 as D (5 bases). The germline V gene encodes CDR1 SGDLS and CDR2 YYNGEE. V was clipped by 3 bases and J by 1 base, with 16 bases between them. This CDR3 has 16 amino acids. The CDR3 protein is CASSAPSGDGNYGYTF. CDR3 nucleotide sequence: TGTGCCAGCAGCGCCCCCTCGGGGGATGGTAACTATGGCTACACCTTC.

This clonotype was counted ten times or more. The gene calls are TRBV20-1 and TRBJ2-2, with 12 bases lining up with TRBD2. V lost 2 bases, J lost 2 bases, and 6 bases stayed unmatched. Germline assignment: CDR1 DFQATT and CDR2 SNEGSKA (reference sequence). This CDR3 contains 17 residues. The CDR3 region has the DNA TGCAGTGCTAGACGGACTAGCGGGGACTCTAACACCGGGGAGCTGTTTTTT. The encoded protein is CSARRTSGDSNTGELFF.

At least ten counts were recorded for this clonotype. The chain is built from TRBV18 and TRBJ2-5, with D unclear. V lost 2 bases, J lost 4 bases, and 14 bases lay in between. The germline CDR1 and CDR2 sequences are KGHSH and LQKENI. The CDR3 covers 15 residues. The CDR3 region is CASSPKALSPETQYF. CDR3 nucleotide sequence: TGTGCCAGCTCACCAAAGGCTTTATCCCCAGAGACCCAGTACTTC. The complete variable domain, with remaining parts taken from reference TRBV18 and TRBJ2-5, reads NAGVMQNPRHLVRRRGQEARLRCSPMKGHSHVYWYRQLPEEGLKFMVYLQKENIIDESGMPKERFSAEFPKEGPSILRIQQVVRGDSAAYFCASSPKALSPETQYFGPGTRLLVL.

About this clonotype itself: One end of the junction fails to match germline, which may point to a read error. The chain recombines TRBV4-1 with TRBJ2-1; 14 bases line up with TRBD2. This CDR3 comprises 11 residues. The germline CDR1 and CDR2 sequences are MGHRA and YSYEKL. DNA of the CDR3: TGCGCCAGCAGCCGATGGACTAGCGGGAGGTTC. Encoded protein: CASSRWTSGRF.

The chain carries TRBV7-9 and TRBJ2-7; D is possibly TRBD1 (6 bases). Germline V gene sequence: CDR1 SEHNR, CDR2 FQNEAQ (reference sequence). The length of the CDR3 is 12 residues. V was shortened by 3 bases and J by 10 bases, with 13 bases between the two germline ends. The CDR3 DNA reads as TGTGCCAGCAGCTTGGCCGTGGGGGCCCAGTACTTC. Translated: CASSLAVGAQYF.

This clonotype has more than one count but fewer than ten. A much larger clone differs by one base, so this may be a read error. The missing conserved phenylalanine or tryptophan at the end of this CDR3 makes a read error likely. V is TRBV5-1 and J is TRBJ2-1, with a tentative D call TRBD2 (5 bases). Germline loops: CDR1 SGHRS, CDR2 YFSETQ. The CDR3 covers 15 residues. The V end lost 1 base, the J end lost 4 bases, and 12 bases lay between the germline ends. The chain's CDR3 is CASSLTPGEYNEQFL. The CDR3, as DNA: TGCGCCAGCAGCTTGACCCCCGGGGAGTACAATGAGCAGTTCCTC.

Only a few counts were recorded for this clonotype. The rearrangement links TRBV24-1 to TRBJ2-5; TRBD2 matches 12 bases. The CDR3 totals 17 residues. Trimming took 4 bases from V and 1 from J; bases not matched to a gene: 6. Per the germline V gene, CDR1 is KGHDR and CDR2 is SFDVKD. CDR3 coding DNA: TGTGCCACCAGTGACCCCAGGACTAGCGGGGTCCAAGAGACCCAGTACTTC. This translates into CATSDPRTSGVQETQYF.

This chain joins TRBV2 and TRBJ2-7, with D hard to call. Germline V gene data show CDR1 as SNHLY and CDR2 as FYNNEI. The CDR3 runs 14 residues. The V gene lost 7 bases and the J gene lost 5 bases, with 18 bases spanning the gap. DNA of the CDR3: TGTGCCAGCACCGAAGGAAGGGTTTACCACGAGCAGTACTTC. It translates to CASTEGRVYHEQYF.

This clonotype was counted many times. V usage is TRBV5-6 and J usage is TRBJ1-3, with 8 bases that match TRBD1. Germline CDR1 and CDR2: SGHDT and YYEEEE. V lost 2 bases to trimming and J lost 4 bases; unmatched junction nucleotides: 2. The CDR3 has 14 amino acids. DNA of the CDR3: TGTGCCAGCAGCTTAACAGGGGGAGGAAACACCATATATTTT. Protein sequence: CASSLTGGGNTIYF. The whole variable domain, remainder taken from reference TRBV5-6 and TRBJ1-3, is DAGVTQSPTHLIKTRGQQVTLRCSPKSGHDTVSWYQQALGQGPQFIFQYYEEEERQRGNFPDRFSGHQFPNYSSELNVNALLLGDSALYLCASSLTGGGNTIYFGEGSWLTVV.

This clonotype has more than one count but fewer than ten. One junction end disagrees with the germline gene, perhaps due to a read error. The rearrangement joins TRBV7-3 to TRBJ2-1; 11 nucleotides match TRBD2. This CDR3 comprises 17 residues. Germline V lookup: CDR1 SGHTA, CDR2 FQGTGA. CDR3 loop: CASSPIAGGSSYNQQFF. CDR3 coding DNA: TGTGCCAGCAGCCCCATAGCGGGAGGGAGCTCCTACAATCAGCAGTTCTTC.

This clonotype turned up a few times. This may arise from a read error, as a much more abundant clone is one base away. The gene calls are TRBV18 and TRBJ1-2, with a possible D match to TRBD1 (6 bases). The CDR3 length is 15 residues. V lost 0 bases to trimming and J lost 3 bases, with 11 bases between them. Germline CDR1 reads KGHSH; CDR2 reads LQKENI. The CDR3 reads CASSPPNRVDYGYTF. The CDR3, as DNA: TGTGCCAGCTCACCACCAAACAGGGTCGACTATGGCTACACCTTC.

This clonotype was detected many times. CDR3 bases: TGTGCCAGCAGTTTCGGGGAGATATCCTATGGCTACACCTTC. Protein sequence: CASSFGEISYGYTF. The chain combines TRBV12-3 or TRBV12-4 with TRBJ1-2, with no clear D. V was shortened by 3 bases and J by 4 bases, with 12 bases between the two germline ends. The CDR3 is 14 amino acids.

With regard to this clonotype: This clone may be a read error of a much larger clone one base away. This sequence joins TRBV9 and TRBJ2-1; the D call may be TRBD1 or TRBD2 (6 bases each). Germline V gene sequence: CDR1 SGDLS, CDR2 YYNGEE. The germline V and J ends were trimmed by 4 bases and 4 bases, with 18 bases remaining between them. The CDR3 is made up of 16 amino acids. CDR3 bases: TGTGCCAGCAGCCAAGGGGGGACCCTGTTTTACAATGAGCAGTTCTTC. It encodes CASSQGGTLFYNEQFF.

This clonotype was recorded many times. The rearrangement links TRBV28 to TRBJ2-7, with TRBD1 matching over 7 bases. Germline lookup yields CDR1 MDHEN and CDR2 SYDVKM. V trimming: 3 bases; J trimming: 2 bases; junction bases outside the gene matches: 4. The CDR3 loop spans 14 amino acids. The CDR3 region is CASSFGDSPYEQYF. CDR3 in DNA: TGTGCCAGCAGTTTCGGGGACAGCCCCTACGAGCAGTACTTC.

Worth noting for this clonotype: A much larger clone lies one base from this, so it may be a read error. The rearrangement links TRBV7-2 to TRBJ1-3; maybe TRBD1 (5 bases). Germline V gene lookup returns CDR1 SGHTA and CDR2 FQGNSA. This CDR3 is built from 15 residues. CDR3 sequence reads: CTSNRGRTAGSTIYF. CDR3 coding DNA: TGTACCAGTAACCGGGGGAGGACCGCTGGAAGCACCATATATTTT.

This clonotype has ten or more counts. The chain has TRBV10-3 and TRBJ2-7, with D perhaps TRBD1 or TRBD2 (5 bases each). This CDR3 spans 17 amino acids. In germline, CDR1 is ENHRY, CDR2 SYGVKD. V lost 4 bases and J lost 2, with 21 bases in between. As DNA, the CDR3 is TGTGCCATCAGTGCAGCCTCCGGGGACGGTAGAGCCTACGAGCAGTACTTC. Protein product: CAISAASGDGRAYEQYF.

This clonotype was seen at least ten times. V is TRBV20-1 and J is TRBJ1-5; D is perhaps TRBD1 (5 bases). CDR1 and CDR2 from the germline V gene are DFQATT and SNEGSKA (reference sequence). Trimming left V 3 bases short and J 4 bases short, with 16 bases between. This CDR3 comprises 15 residues. CDR3: CSASDGTAANQPQHF. CDR3 coding DNA: TGCAGTGCTAGCGACGGGACTGCGGCAAATCAGCCCCAGCATTTT.